Listed below are T cell receptor beta chains from one sample, sequenced in a study of regulatory T cells in long-lasting Graves disease. TCRdb ran MiXCR on the multiplex PCR reads and lists one entry per CDR3 protein. The profile shows approximately 400,000 distinct CDR3 sequences, around 20% of them singletons. Sequences were derived from peripheral blood mononuclear cells (PBMCs), sampled when the disease was refractory, from a patient treated with antithyroid drugs. The receptors were gathered from a female donor with Graves disease. CDR3s include the opening cysteine and the closing phenylalanine or tryptophan. Fields, in order: clone size, D gene, J gene, V gene, CDR3 DNA, CDR3 protein. D genes are given only for firm matches. Rows may omit the clone size; those that give it use once, few, many or a size class.

few	-	TRBJ1-6	TRBV4-2	TGTGCCAGCAGCCAAGCGCTGGCAGGGTTTTCACCCCTCCACTTT	CASSQALAGFSPLHF
few	-	TRBJ1-2	TRBV27	TGTGCCAGCAGTTCCAGGCCCAACTATGGCTACACCTTC	CASSSRPNYGYTF
few	-	TRBJ2-7	TRBV29-1	TGCAGCGTTCGACCCGACCACTCCTACGAGCAGTACTTC	CSVRPDHSYEQYF
-	-	TRBJ2-5	TRBV29-1	TGCAGCGTCCCGGTTGGGGGGGCCCGGGAGACCCAGTACTTC	CSVPVGGARETQYF
many	TRBD2	TRBJ2-5	TRBV6-5	TGTGCCAGCAGTTACTCGACGGCGGGAGGGCCGACCCCTCCAGAGACCCAGTACTTC	CASSYSTAGGPTPPETQYF
-	TRBD1	TRBJ1-4	TRBV5-1	TGCGCCAGCAGCGCGACAGGGCTCCCCGCAACTAATGAAAAACTGTTTTTT	CASSATGLPATNEKLFF
-	-	TRBJ2-2	TRBV18	TGTGCCAGCTCAACCCGGACTGCGAACACCGGGGAGCTGTTTTTT	CASSTRTANTGELFF
few	TRBD1	TRBJ1-4	TRBV30	TGTGCCCGACGACAGGGGGCCAGTGAAAAACTGTTTTTT	CARRQGASEKLFF
many	TRBD2	TRBJ2-5	TRBV2	TGTGCCAGCAGTCTGGCGGGAGGGCCGATGGAGACCCAGTACTTC	CASSLAGGPMETQYF
-	TRBD1	TRBJ1-6	TRBV20-1	TGCAGTGCTAGGGCATACCCCCCGAGACAGGGATCATCACCCCTCCACTTT	CSARAYPPRQGSSPLHF
few	TRBD2	TRBJ2-3	TRBV28	TGTGCCAGCATGGTTGCGGGAGGGACAGATACGCAGTATTTT	CASMVAGGTDTQYF
many	-	TRBJ1-1	TRBV12-3/TRBV12-4	TGTGCCAGCAGTTTGGGGACGTTGGACACTGAAGCTTTCTTT	CASSLGTLDTEAFF
few	TRBD1	TRBJ1-6	TRBV19	TGTGCCAGTAGTATAGATCCAGGACAGGCCCGGAGCGCACCCCTCCACTTT	CASSIDPGQARSAPLHF
many	-	TRBJ1-2	TRBV28	TGTGCCAGCAGTTCCCCACCCTATGGCTACACCTTC	CASSSPPYGYTF
many	-	TRBJ1-1	TRBV28	TGTGCCAGCAGTTTCCTCTACACTGAAGCTTTCTTT	CASSFLYTEAFF